A single sample gave rise to the 23 T cell receptor beta chains below, sequenced in a study of blood T cells in healthy people across ages. The authors ran a second PCR of roughly 6 to 12 cycles using a sample-barcoded 5' primer and a J-beta primer mix. TCRdb itself ran the 5' RACE reads through MiXCR, one entry per CDR3 protein. The table lists roughly 2 million distinct CDR3 sequences, 49% of them singletons, with 2.1% in the top ten. Source material: blood. These receptors were taken from a woman aged 40 to 55 in good health.

This clonotype was seen a few times. This rearrangement joins TRBV7-2 to TRBJ2-3; either TRBD1 or TRBD2 may fit D (5 bases each). V was shortened by 2 bases and J by 6 bases, with 21 bases between the two germline ends. The CDR3 consists of 17 residues. Germline values: CDR1 SGHTA, CDR2 FQGNSA. The CDR3 region has the DNA TGTGCCAGCAGCTTATTGCCCCCGGGACCCCTCGCGGATACGCAGTATTTT. Encoded protein: CASSLLPPGPLADTQYF.

This clonotype came up many times. The genes are TRBV20-1 and TRBJ2-1; D may be TRBD1 (5 bases). Germline V gene sequence: CDR1 DFQATT, CDR2 SNEGSKA (reference sequence). V lost 4 bases, J lost 2 bases, and 12 bases lay in between. The CDR3 length is 14 residues. CDR3 DNA: TGCAGTGCTATTTTCCAGGGCCCCTACAATGAGCAGTTCTTC. As protein: CSAIFQGPYNEQFF.

This rearrangement joins TRBV4-1 to TRBJ2-3; perhaps D is TRBD1 or TRBD2 (5 bases each). With 0 bases removed from V and 2 bases from J, the gap between germline ends came to 18 bases. The CDR3 has 18 amino acids. CDR1 is MGHRA and CDR2 is YSYEKL in the germline V gene. The CDR3 here is CASSQDLIGETLTDTQYF. DNA for the CDR3: TGCGCCAGCAGCCAAGATCTTATAGGGGAGACCCTCACAGATACGCAGTATTTT.

The chain employs TRBV28 and TRBJ1-2, with D maybe TRBD1 (6 bases). There are 13 residues in the CDR3. The germline V and J ends were trimmed by 5 bases and 7 bases, with 14 bases remaining between them. CDR1 is MDHEN and CDR2 is SYDVKM in the germline V gene. The CDR3 loop reads CASSPTGWGGYTF. Here the CDR3 DNA reads TGTGCCAGCAGTCCAACAGGGTGGGGTGGCTACACCTTC.

This clonotype is a singleton in its sample. The V and J genes are TRBV3-1 and TRBJ2-3; D gene uncertain. V lost 0 bases, J lost 0 bases, and 13 bases lay in between. The CDR3 runs to 17 residues. The germline CDR1 and CDR2 sequences are LGHDT and YNNKEL (reference sequence). In nucleotides, the CDR3 is TGTGCCAGCAGCCAAGATTTGAGGAGCCCTAGCACAGATACGCAGTATTTT. Protein sequence: CASSQDLRSPSTDTQYF.

This chain joins TRBV28 and TRBJ1-5; no clear D gene. CDR3 length equals 16 residues. The V gene's germline CDR1 is MDHEN and CDR2 SYDVKM. The V end lost 2 bases, the J end lost 5 bases, and 16 bases lay between the germline ends. The CDR3 sequence: CASSLEPGVGDQPQHF. CDR3 sequence (DNA): TGTGCCAGCAGTTTAGAACCCGGCGTCGGCGATCAGCCCCAGCATTTT.

The V gene is TRBV9, the J gene TRBJ2-3; D gene ambiguous. Germline V CDR1 and CDR2: SGDLS, YYNGEE. The CDR3 runs to 14 residues. V was clipped by 0 bases and J by 0 bases, with 5 bases between them. Written as DNA, the CDR3 is TGTGCCAGCAGCGTAGTGCCTAGCACAGATACGCAGTATTTT. This codes for CASSVVPSTDTQYF.

This clonotype was recorded many times. The junction differs from germline at one of its ends, possibly a read error. The chain has TRBV5-1 and TRBJ2-7; D not certain. Germline V lookup: CDR1 SGHRS, CDR2 YFSETQ. The CDR3 is made up of 12 amino acids. The CDR3 coding sequence is TGTGCCAGCAGCTTGGACCTTGGCGAGCAGTACTTC. Residues: CASSLDLGEQYF.

The sample holds a few counts of this clonotype. The chain is built from TRBV27 and TRBJ2-5, with D tentatively TRBD2 (7 bases). V was cut by 6 bases and J by 1 base, with 15 bases left in between. The germline V gene has CDR1 MNHEY and CDR2 SMNVEV (reference sequence). The CDR3 runs 15 residues. This chain's CDR3 is CASRYLAGAQETQYF. The CDR3 DNA reads TGTGCCAGCAGATACTTGGCGGGGGCCCAAGAGACCCAGTACTTC.

The rearrangement links TRBV13 to TRBJ1-5, with D perhaps matching TRBD1 (5 bases). CDR3 size: 14 residues. Trimming removed 3 bases from V and 6 bases from J, with 12 bases in between. Germline CDR1 reads PRHDT; CDR2 reads FYEKMQ (reference sequence). CDR3 protein: CASSFQGGGQPQHF. In DNA form, the CDR3 reads TGTGCCAGCAGCTTCCAGGGAGGCGGTCAGCCCCAGCATTTT.

V gene TRBV12-3 or TRBV12-4 combines with J gene TRBJ1-6; 9 bases are shared with TRBD1. J was trimmed by 6 bases and V by 4 bases; bases with no gene match: 4. The CDR3 runs to 15 residues. The CDR3 bases are TGTGCCAGCAGTTACGGGACAGGGTTTAATTCACCCCTCCACTTT. Its protein is CASSYGTGFNSPLHF.

The gene calls are TRBV7-6 and TRBJ1-2; no clear D. The CDR3 is 15 residues long. The germline CDR1 and CDR2 sequences are SGHVS and FNYEAQ. V was shortened by 0 bases and J by 2 bases, with 10 bases between the two germline ends. This CDR3 is CASSLAEGWNYGYTF. The CDR3 bases are TGTGCCAGCAGCTTAGCAGAGGGCTGGAACTATGGCTACACCTTC.

This clonotype showed up just a few times. V gene TRBV5-1 combines with J gene TRBJ2-1, with TRBD2 as a possible D gene (6 bases). Trimming removed 5 bases from V and 5 bases from J, with 14 bases in between. CDR1 is SGHRS and CDR2 is YFSETQ in the germline V gene. The CDR3 consists of 14 residues. For the CDR3, the DNA is TGCGCCAGCAGGACGGGACTTGCCAACAATGAGCAGTTCTTC. Amino acid sequence: CASRTGLANNEQFF.

This clonotype was counted a few times. The V gene is TRBV7-2, the J gene TRBJ2-1, with 10 bases aligning to TRBD2. This CDR3 is 15 amino acids long. Germline V CDR1 and CDR2: SGHTA, FQGNSA. With 6 bases clipped from V and 5 bases from J, the junction kept 7 bases outside the gene matches. This chain's CDR3 is CASSRASGGHNEQFF. CDR3 sequence (DNA): TGTGCCAGCAGTCGTGCTAGCGGGGGCCACAATGAGCAGTTCTTC.

Remarks on this clonotype: The junction departs from germline at one end; a sequencing error may be responsible. This chain joins TRBV12-3 or TRBV12-4 and TRBJ2-1, with D perhaps matching TRBD1 or TRBD2 (6 bases each). The CDR3 consists of 16 residues. The chain's CDR3 is CASSLGGGGSYNEQFF. For the CDR3, the DNA is TGTGCCAGCAGCTTAGGAGGAGGGGGCTCCTACAATGAGCAGTTCTTC.

The chain employs TRBV7-2 and TRBJ1-1, with D perhaps matching TRBD1 (6 bases). V was cut by 2 bases and J by 5 bases, with 9 bases left in between. Germline V gives CDR1 SGHTA, CDR2 FQGNSA. CDR3 length equals 13 residues. This CDR3 reads CASSLLRGTEAFF. As DNA, the CDR3 is TGTGCCAGCAGCTTATTAAGGGGGACTGAAGCTTTCTTT.

The V gene is TRBV12-3 or TRBV12-4, the J gene TRBJ1-2; D gene unclear. V lost 7 bases and J 6 bases, leaving 12 bases between the germline ends. CDR3 length: 12 amino acids. This chain's CDR3 is CASKIGPHGYTF. The CDR3 DNA sequence: TGTGCCAGCAAGATTGGGCCCCATGGCTACACCTTC.

The rearrangement uses TRBV28 and TRBJ2-2, with D maybe TRBD1 (6 bases). The V gene's germline CDR1 is MDHEN and CDR2 SYDVKM. Trimming pared 6 bases from V and 2 bases from J, leaving 16 bases between. CDR3 length: 16 residues. The CDR3 DNA follows: TGTGCCAGCAGCCCCCGGGGCAGGGGAAACACCGGGGAGCTGTTTTTT. Protein: CASSPRGRGNTGELFF. The full variable domain, its missing parts supplied by reference TRBV28 and TRBJ2-2, is DVKVTQSSRYLVKRTGEKVFLECVQDMDHENMFWYRQDPGLGLRLIYFSYDVKMKEKGDIPEGYSVSREKKERFSLILESASTNQTSMYLCASSPRGRGNTGELFFGEGSRLTVL.

The chain couples TRBV20-1 to TRBJ2-3; 14 positions match TRBD2. Germline CDR1 reads DFQATT; CDR2 reads SNEGSKA (reference sequence). The CDR3 spans 16 residues. V was clipped by 5 bases and J by 7 bases; unmatched bases: 11. CDR3 region: CSAHGVGTSGGHTQYF. The CDR3 region has the DNA TGCAGTGCTCACGGGGTCGGGACTAGCGGGGGCCATACGCAGTATTTT.

The V call is TRBV6-1, the J call TRBJ1-5, with D possibly matching TRBD1 (5 bases). Germline V gene data show CDR1 as MNHNS and CDR2 as SASEGT. The CDR3 contains 14 residues. Between the trimmed V and J ends, which lost 6 bases and 4 bases, there was a span of 13 bases. CDR3 sequence (DNA): TGTGCCAGCAGGGGAGCAGGGTCGAATCAGCCCCAGCATTTT. It encodes CASRGAGSNQPQHF.

The genes are TRBV4-3 and TRBJ2-5, with 10 nucleotides matching TRBD1. The germline CDR1 and CDR2 sequences are LGHNA and YSLEER. Trimming at V came to 1 base and at J to 0 bases, leaving 2 bases not matched to a gene. CDR3 length: 16 amino acids. Written as DNA, the CDR3 is TGCGCCAGCAGCCAAGGGGACAGGGGAAACCAAGAGACCCAGTACTTC. The encoded protein is CASSQGDRGNQETQYF.

The CDR3 protein is CASSQDPFTGELFF. The CDR3 DNA reads TGCGCCAGCAGCCAGGACCCTTTCACCGGGGAGCTGTTTTTT. V usage is TRBV4-3 and J usage is TRBJ2-2; D is unclear. Trimming took off 3 bases at V and 4 bases at J, with 9 bases between the two ends. In germline, CDR1 is LGHNA, CDR2 YSLEER. The CDR3 loop spans 14 amino acids.

This clonotype came up a few times. V usage is TRBV5-1 and J usage is TRBJ1-2; D gene unclear. V lost 4 bases to trimming and J lost 0 bases, with 16 bases between them. The CDR3 totals 16 residues. The germline gives CDR1 SGHRS, CDR2 YFSETQ. This CDR3 reads CASSDPTLTANYGYTF. CDR3 nucleotides: TGCGCCAGCAGCGATCCCACCCTAACAGCTAACTATGGCTACACCTTC.